This T cell receptor beta chain was recorded in a study of T cell repertoires in aging, cancer and after chemotherapy. In the study overall: Donor ages fell into six groups from 30 or younger up to 70 or older.

As for this clonotype: Its antigen is currently unknown.

General study points: Thymic emigration or peripheral T cell expansion may be impaired by lymphoid organ infiltration in hematological cancer. Age-matched healthy donors had significantly more diverse, less clonal blood TCR repertoires than untreated cancer patients. In cancer patients, declining TCR diversity with age involved lost richness and lost evenness.

Amplification of TCR beta used genomic DNA extracted from peripheral blood. TRB rearrangements spanning V, D and J were amplified using mixed TRB-A/B primers. TCRdb passed the multiplex PCR reads through MiXCR, listing each CDR3 protein once. The sample lists 5,000 to 7,500 distinct CDR3 sequences, approximately 29% occurring once. The V gene's germline CDR1 is DFQATT and CDR2 SNEGSKA (reference sequence). Trimming cost V 6 bases and J 2 bases; bases outside gene matches: 4. The CDR3 length is 13 residues. The TCR sequence derives from a human donor with a blood cancer. V is TRBV20-1 and J is TRBJ2-5; 9 nucleotides match TRBD1. The sequenced material came from blood. In DNA, the CDR3 is TGCAGTGCGGGAGGGACAGGGCAAGAGACCCAGTACTTC. It specifies CSAGGTGQETQYF.